This TCR beta chain derives from a study of blood T cells in healthy people across ages. This clonotype was observed a few times. Alongside a J-beta primer mix, a sample-barcoded 5' primer served in a second PCR lasting roughly 6 to 12 cycles. TCRdb ran MiXCR on the 5' RACE reads and lists one entry per CDR3 protein. The table has 780,000 or so distinct CDR3 sequences, approximately 25% seen once. The length of the CDR3 is 17 residues. Germline V lookup: CDR1 LGHNA, CDR2 YSLEER. V gave up 0 bases and J gave up 0 bases, with 12 bases separating them. This sample was also put to use in a study of T cells of mothers and their children. According to that study: Over 8.5 million TCR beta CDR3 reads were obtained from each mother, and some 3.2 million from each child. Across the analysis, no persistent microchimeric T cell clones were detected.

The sequencing input was blood. The gene calls are TRBV4-3 and TRBJ2-4, with a tentative D call TRBD1 (5 bases). The TCR comes from a boy between 5 and 17 years old in good health. The CDR3 nucleotides read TGCGCCAGCAGCCAAGACAGGGTCGGGCTAGCCAAAAACATTCAGTACTTC. Translation: CASSQDRVGLAKNIQYF.